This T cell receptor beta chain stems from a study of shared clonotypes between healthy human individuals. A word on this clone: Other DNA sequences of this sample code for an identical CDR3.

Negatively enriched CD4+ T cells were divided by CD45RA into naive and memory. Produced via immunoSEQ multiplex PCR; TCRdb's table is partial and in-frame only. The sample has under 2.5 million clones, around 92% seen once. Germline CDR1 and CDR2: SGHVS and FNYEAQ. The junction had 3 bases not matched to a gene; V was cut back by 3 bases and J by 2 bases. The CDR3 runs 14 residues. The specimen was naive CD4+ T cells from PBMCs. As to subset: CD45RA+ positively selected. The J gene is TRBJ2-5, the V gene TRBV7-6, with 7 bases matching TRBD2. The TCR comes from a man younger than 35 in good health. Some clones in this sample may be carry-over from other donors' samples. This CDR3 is CASSFGGRQETQYF. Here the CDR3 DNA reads TGTGCCAGCAGCTTCGGGGGGAGGCAAGAGACCCAGTACTTC.